This passage covers 8 T cell receptor beta chains from one sample sequenced in a study of tumor and adjacent non-tumor tissue in lung cancer. Three rounds of nested PCR, following a modified ARM-PCR protocol, produced the TCRbeta library. TCRdb called the multiplex PCR reads again in MiXCR, with one record for every CDR3 protein. The sample comprises 90,000 to 100,000 distinct CDR3 sequences, 75% to 85% of which are singletons, and around 30% rests with the top ten. This sample's RNA came from whole unsorted tissue. Distant lung tissue was collected more than 3 cm away from the tumor edge. Material: distant non-tumor lung tissue. These receptors originate from a man between 60 and 75 years old with small cell lung cancer.

Ten or more counts support this clonotype. The genes are TRBV20-1 and TRBJ1-1; 9 bases align to TRBD1. CDR1 and CDR2 from the germline V gene are DFQATT and SNEGSKA (reference sequence). The CDR3 has 13 residues. V dropped 6 bases and J dropped 5; count of bases not matched to a gene: 7. The CDR3 region has the DNA TGCAGTGCACAGGGACAGGGAGGGACTGAAGCTTTCTTT. It codes for CSAQGQGGTEAFF.

Comments on this clonotype: A much more abundant neighbour one base away suggests this may be a read error. The V call is TRBV5-5, the J call TRBJ2-3; D perhaps matches TRBD2 (6 bases). V dropped 10 bases and J dropped 4 bases, with 16 bases sitting between them. The CDR3 has 13 residues. The germline V gene has CDR1 SGHKS and CDR2 YYEKEE (reference sequence). The CDR3 DNA follows: TGTGCCGGTATCGGGGGAATCGCAGATACGCAGTATTTT. As protein: CAGIGGIADTQYF.

V usage is TRBV11-3 and J usage is TRBJ2-1, with 7 bases that match TRBD2. From germline, CDR1 is SGHNT and CDR2 YENEEA. This CDR3 comprises 15 residues. V was pared by 1 base and J by 4 bases, with 4 bases of the junction left unmatched. This CDR3 is CASSLAAGYYNEQFF. CDR3 nucleotide sequence: TGTGCCAGCAGCTTAGCAGCGGGATATTACAATGAGCAGTTCTTC.

Notes on this clonotype: The junction departs from germline at one end; a sequencing error may be responsible. The V gene is TRBV6-1, the J gene TRBJ2-5; TRBD2 is a possible D gene (5 bases). The CDR3 covers 18 residues. Germline-derived CDR1 and CDR2 are MNHNS and SASEGT. The CDR3 DNA sequence: TGTGCCAGCAGTGAAAGATGGGAGCGACACCGAATGGGAGAGACCCAGTATTTC. It specifies CASSERWERHRMGETQYF.

The V gene is TRBV2, the J gene TRBJ2-3; 7 bases align to TRBD2. The germline CDR1 and CDR2 sequences are SNHLY and FYNNEI. J gave up 6 bases and V 6 bases, and 12 bases lay outside the gene matches. The CDR3 contains 15 residues. The CDR3 coding sequence is TGTGCCAGCAGAGGACTAGTGGCTTCAGGGGATACGCAGTATTTT. Translating gives CASRGLVASGDTQYF.

Remarks on this clonotype: An end of the junction does not agree with germline; a read error may underlie this. V and J are TRBV5-6 and TRBJ1-1, with D possibly being TRBD1 (6 bases). The CDR3 extends over 16 amino acids. CDR1 and CDR2 from the germline V gene are SGHDT and YYEEEE. For the CDR3, the DNA is TGTGCCAACAGCTTGGTCTCCAGGACAGCGAACACTGAAGCTTTCTTT. Residues: CANSLVSRTANTEAFF.

Worth noting for this clonotype: The junction departs from germline at one end; a sequencing error may be responsible. This sequence joins TRBV4-1 and TRBJ2-2; D may be TRBD1 (8 bases). The CDR3 has 15 amino acids. Germline values: CDR1 MGHRA, CDR2 YSYEKL. The CDR3 DNA reads as TGCGCCAGCAGCAACAGGGGGGGCTATACCGGGGAGCTGTTTTTC. Encoded protein: CASSNRGGYTGELFF.

This clonotype was counted between two and nine times. It may be a read error: a sequence one base away is much more abundant. J is TRBJ2-1 and V is TRBV20-1; TRBD1 is a possible D gene (5 bases). Deletions cut 7 bases from V and 6 bases from J, with 13 bases between. Germline lookup yields CDR1 DFQATT and CDR2 SNEGSKA (reference sequence). The CDR3 contains 12 residues. In DNA, the CDR3 is TGCAGTGATACCGAAAGGGGCAATGAGCAGTTCTTC. Amino acid sequence: CSDTERGNEQFF.